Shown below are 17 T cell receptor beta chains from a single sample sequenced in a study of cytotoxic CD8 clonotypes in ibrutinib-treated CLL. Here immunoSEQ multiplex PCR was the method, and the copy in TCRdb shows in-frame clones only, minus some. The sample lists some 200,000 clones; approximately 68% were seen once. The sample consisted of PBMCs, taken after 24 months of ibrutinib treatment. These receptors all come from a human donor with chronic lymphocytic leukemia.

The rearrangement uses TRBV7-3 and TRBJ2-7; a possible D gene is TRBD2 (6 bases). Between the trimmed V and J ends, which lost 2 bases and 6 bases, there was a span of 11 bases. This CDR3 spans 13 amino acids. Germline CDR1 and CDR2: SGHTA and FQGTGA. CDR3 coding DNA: TGTGCCAGCAGCTTATACCAGGGACTCGAGCAGTACTTC. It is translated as CASSLYQGLEQYF.

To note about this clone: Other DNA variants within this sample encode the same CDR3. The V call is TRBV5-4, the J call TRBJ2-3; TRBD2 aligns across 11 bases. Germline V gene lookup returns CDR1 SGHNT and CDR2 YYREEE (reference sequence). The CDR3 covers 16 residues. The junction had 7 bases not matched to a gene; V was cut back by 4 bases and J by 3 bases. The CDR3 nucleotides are TGTGCCAGCAGCCTCGGGACTAGCGGTCCGACAGATACGCAGTATTTT. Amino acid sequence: CASSLGTSGPTDTQYF. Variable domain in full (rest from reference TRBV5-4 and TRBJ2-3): ETGVTQSPTHLIKTRGQQVTLRCSSQSGHNTVSWYQQALGQGPQFIFQYYREEENGRGNFPPRFSGLQFPNYSSELNVNALELDDSALYLCASSLGTSGPTDTQYFGPGTRLTVL.

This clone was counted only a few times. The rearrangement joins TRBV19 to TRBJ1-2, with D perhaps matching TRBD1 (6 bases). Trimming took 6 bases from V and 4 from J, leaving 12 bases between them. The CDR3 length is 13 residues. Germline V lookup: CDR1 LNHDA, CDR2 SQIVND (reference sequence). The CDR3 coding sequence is TGTGCCAGTAGGGCCGGACAGTTCTATGGCTACACCTTC. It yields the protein CASRAGQFYGYTF.

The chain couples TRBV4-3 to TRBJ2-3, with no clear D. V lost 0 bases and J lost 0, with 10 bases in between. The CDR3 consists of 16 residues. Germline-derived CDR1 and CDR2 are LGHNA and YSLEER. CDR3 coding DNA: TGCGCCAGCAGCCAAGATTTCGCAACTAGCACAGATACGCAGTATTTT. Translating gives CASSQDFATSTDTQYF.

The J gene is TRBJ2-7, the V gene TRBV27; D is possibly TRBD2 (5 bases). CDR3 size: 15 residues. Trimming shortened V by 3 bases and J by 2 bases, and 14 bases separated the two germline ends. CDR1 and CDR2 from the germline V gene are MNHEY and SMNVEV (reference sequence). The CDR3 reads CASSLTPGNPYEQYF. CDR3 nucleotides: TGTGCCAGCAGTTTGACCCCGGGAAACCCCTACGAGCAGTACTTC.

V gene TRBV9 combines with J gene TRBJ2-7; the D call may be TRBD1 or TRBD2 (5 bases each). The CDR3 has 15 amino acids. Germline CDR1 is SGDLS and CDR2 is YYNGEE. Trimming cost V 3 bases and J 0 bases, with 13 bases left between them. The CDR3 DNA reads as TGTGCCAGCAGCGCGGACCGGGACGTCTCCTACGAGCAGTACTTC. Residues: CASSADRDVSYEQYF.

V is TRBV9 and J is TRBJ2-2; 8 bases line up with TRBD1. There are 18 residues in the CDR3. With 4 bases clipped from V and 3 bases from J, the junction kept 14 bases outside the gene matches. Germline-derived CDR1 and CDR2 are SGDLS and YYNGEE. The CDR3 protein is CASSPIRDRTFDTGELFF. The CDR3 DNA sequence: TGTGCCAGCAGCCCCATCCGGGACAGGACGTTCGACACCGGGGAGCTGTTTTTT.

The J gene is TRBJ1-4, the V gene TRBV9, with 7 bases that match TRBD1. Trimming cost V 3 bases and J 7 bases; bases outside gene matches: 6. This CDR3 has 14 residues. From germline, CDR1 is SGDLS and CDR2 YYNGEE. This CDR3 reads CASSAQGFGEKLFF. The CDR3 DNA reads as TGTGCCAGCAGCGCACAGGGGTTTGGTGAAAAACTGTTTTTT.

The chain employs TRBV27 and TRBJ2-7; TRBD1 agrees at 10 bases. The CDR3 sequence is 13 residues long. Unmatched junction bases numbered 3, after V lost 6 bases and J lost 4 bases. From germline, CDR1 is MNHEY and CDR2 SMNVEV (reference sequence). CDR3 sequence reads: CASSRDRGYEQYF. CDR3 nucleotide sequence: TGTGCCAGCAGCCGGGACAGGGGATACGAGCAGTACTTC.

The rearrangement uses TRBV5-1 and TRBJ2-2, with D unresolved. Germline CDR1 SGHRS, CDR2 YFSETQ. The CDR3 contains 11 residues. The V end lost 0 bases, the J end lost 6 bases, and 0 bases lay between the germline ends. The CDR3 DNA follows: TGCGCCAGCAGCTTGGCCGGGGAGCTGTTTTTT. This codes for CASSLAGELFF.

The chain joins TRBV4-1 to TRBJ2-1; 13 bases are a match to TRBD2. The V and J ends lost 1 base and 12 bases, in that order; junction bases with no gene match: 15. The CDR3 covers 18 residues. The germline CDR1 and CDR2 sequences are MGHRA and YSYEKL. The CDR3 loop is CASSQAGTGTSGNPTQFF. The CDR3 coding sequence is TGCGCCAGCAGCCAAGCCGGAACCGGGACTAGCGGGAACCCAACGCAGTTCTTC.

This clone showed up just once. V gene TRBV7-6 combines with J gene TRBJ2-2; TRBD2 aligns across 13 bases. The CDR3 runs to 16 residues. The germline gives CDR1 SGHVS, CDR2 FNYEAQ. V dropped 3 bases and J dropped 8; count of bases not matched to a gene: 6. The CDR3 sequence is CASSFRLAGGSGELFF. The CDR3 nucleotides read TGTGCCAGCAGCTTTAGACTAGCGGGAGGTTCTGGGGAGCTGTTTTTT.

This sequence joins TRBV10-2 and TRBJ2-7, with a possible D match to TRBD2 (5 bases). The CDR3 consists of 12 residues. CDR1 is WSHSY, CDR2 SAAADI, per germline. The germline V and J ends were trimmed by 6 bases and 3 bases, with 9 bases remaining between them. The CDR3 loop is CASRRESYEQYF. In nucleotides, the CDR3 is TGCGCCAGCAGGAGGGAGAGCTACGAGCAGTACTTC.

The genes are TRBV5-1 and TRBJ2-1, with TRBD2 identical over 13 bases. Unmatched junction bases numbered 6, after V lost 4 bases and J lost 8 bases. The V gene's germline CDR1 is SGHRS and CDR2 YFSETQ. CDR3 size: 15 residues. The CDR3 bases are TGCGCCAGCAGCATGGGACTAGCGGGGTCCTATGAGCAGTTCTTC. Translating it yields CASSMGLAGSYEQFF.

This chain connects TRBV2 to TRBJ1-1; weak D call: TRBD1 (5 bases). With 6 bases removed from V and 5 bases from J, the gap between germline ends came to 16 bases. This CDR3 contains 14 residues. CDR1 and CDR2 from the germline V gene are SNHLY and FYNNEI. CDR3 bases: TGTGCCAGCAGGGGGACGCGGGGGGTGACTGAAGCTTTCTTT. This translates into CASRGTRGVTEAFF.

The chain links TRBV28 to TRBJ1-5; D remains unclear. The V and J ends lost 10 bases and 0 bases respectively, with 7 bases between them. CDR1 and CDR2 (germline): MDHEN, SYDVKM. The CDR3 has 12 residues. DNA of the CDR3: TGTGCCATTCAAGATAGCAATCAGCCCCAGCATTTT. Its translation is CAIQDSNQPQHF.

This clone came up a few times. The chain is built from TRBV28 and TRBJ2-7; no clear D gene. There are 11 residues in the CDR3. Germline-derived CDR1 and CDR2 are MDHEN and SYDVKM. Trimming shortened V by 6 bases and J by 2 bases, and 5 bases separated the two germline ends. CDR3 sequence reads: CASSPAYEQYF. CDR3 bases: TGTGCCAGCAGCCCCGCCTACGAGCAGTACTTC.